This T cell receptor beta chain came from a study of vaccination and CD4 T cells after COVID-19. Study at large: Control cultures received a CEFX pool, an HIV-1 Nef pool, or no peptide.

Germline CDR1 is ENHRY and CDR2 is SYGVKD. The V gene lost 8 bases and the J gene lost 0 bases, with 9 bases spanning the gap. The CDR3 totals 13 residues. The Oncomine TCR Beta short-read assay sequenced DNA from cultured CD4+ T cells. The source of extracted genomic DNA was cultured CD4+ T cells. From the PCR reads, TCRdb called clonotypes with MiXCR, one entry per CDR3 protein. The repertoire includes about 9,400 distinct CDR3 sequences, 30% to 35% of them detected once, and roughly 20% sits in the top ten. For this clonotype: What it recognizes is unknown.

Treatment described: roughly 10-day PBMC culture with coronavirus spike peptide pools or control peptides (ViraFEST assay). Pre-COVID-19 pandemic sampling (2011-2018) yielded the unexposed donor's CD4+ T cells. ViraFEST enlarged antigen-specific T cell populations with peptide pools and afterwards sequenced TCRs. IL-2 at approximately 10 IU/ml and peptide pools at around 10 ug/ml were added to PBMCs cultured at 1.5 million to 2 million per well. The rearrangement joins TRBV10-3 to TRBJ2-3; no reliable D call. The sample was CD4+ T cells from blood, cultured in vitro. The TCR comes from a human donor in good health. The CDR3 DNA reads TGTGCCATCGCAAGACCTAGCACAGATACGCAGTATTTT. This encodes CAIARPSTDTQYF.